These 4 T cell receptor beta chains were sequenced from one sample in a study of T cell responses to AZD1222 COVID-19 vaccine. Sequenced by immunoSEQ multiplex PCR; TCRdb stores in-frame clones only, minus some. The repertoire has 100,000 to 150,000 clones, about 93% of them found once; the top ten carry roughly 4.2%. The sample consisted of peripheral blood, taken 28 days after the second dose of the MenACWY control vaccine. These receptors were taken from an adult who received the MenACWY meningococcal vaccine as a control.

The rearrangement uses TRBV4-2 and TRBJ2-7, with TRBD2 identical over 7 bases. The CDR3 totals 13 residues. V dropped 4 bases and J dropped 3; count of bases not matched to a gene: 3. Germline V gives CDR1 LGHNA, CDR2 YNFKEQ. The CDR3 DNA reads TGTGCCAGCAGCCTAAGCGGGGACTACGAGCAGTACTTC. Translated: CASSLSGDYEQYF.

The chain couples TRBV6-2 or TRBV6-3 to TRBJ2-7; the match to TRBD1 covers 7 bases. J gave up 3 bases and V 2 bases, and 10 bases lay outside the gene matches. Germline CDR1 and CDR2: MNHEY and SVGEGT. The CDR3 contains 16 residues. CDR3 protein: CASSYEGANPSYEQYV. Written as DNA, the CDR3 is TGTGCCAGCAGTTACGAGGGGGCCAACCCAAGCTACGAGCAGTACGTC.

V and J are TRBV6-5 and TRBJ1-3, with D uncertain. V was clipped by 0 bases and J by 4 bases, with 4 bases between them. The CDR3 runs to 13 residues. Germline V CDR1 and CDR2: MNHEY, SVGAGI. The CDR3 loop reads CASSYSQGNTIYF. In nucleotides, the CDR3 is TGTGCCAGCAGTTACTCCCAAGGAAACACCATATATTTT.

The chain links TRBV14 to TRBJ2-1, with unresolved D. The CDR3 spans 13 residues. Germline values: CDR1 SGHDN, CDR2 FVKESK. V shed 0 bases and J shed 7 bases, with 7 bases lying between them. The chain's CDR3 is CASSQDLGNEQFF. CDR3 DNA sequence: TGTGCCAGCAGCCAAGATCTGGGGAATGAGCAGTTCTTC.